This T cell receptor beta chain was profiled in a study of T cells expressing NK-cell markers. CDR3 length: 16 amino acids. CDR1 and CDR2 (germline): DFQATT, SNEGSKA (reference sequence). Of note for this clonotype: Its antigen remains unidentified.

Points from the study as a whole: As a fraction of CD8+ T cells, dominant NKG2C+ clonotypes reached about 1.0-7.0% in more than five donors.

TCRdb reprocessed the 5' RACE reads; each CDR3 protein has one entry and no DNA is given. The listing contains 150,000 to 200,000 distinct CDR3 sequences. The sequenced sample consisted of blood T cells: a sorted CD56 or NKG2C T cell subset, CD4+ or CD8+ T cells, or bulk PBMC T cells (not recorded which). The TCR sequence derives from a man aged 18-69 years in good health. This chain uses TRBV20-1 with TRBJ2-2; TCRdb proposes TRBD2, but this gene call is untestable without DNA. CDR3 protein: CSARSGTSGVGGELFF.